This T cell receptor beta chain was obtained from a study of response to subunit inactivated influenza vaccine. General study points: It was suggested by the authors that few new T cells are recruited by each seasonal influenza vaccination.

A single record per CDR3 protein comes from TCRdb applying MiXCR to the RT-PCR reads. The table records about 520,000 distinct CDR3 sequences, about 25% of them present only once. There are 13 residues in the CDR3. The V gene's germline CDR1 is LNHDA and CDR2 SQIVND (reference sequence). J was trimmed by 7 bases and V by 10 bases; bases with no gene match: 11. This clonotype was recorded a few times. Antigen unknown. The material was CD4+ T cells sorted from PBMCs, obtained approximately 5 days after vaccination. The chain employs TRBV19 and TRBJ1-1; 8 positions match TRBD1. The clonotype was recovered from a man aged 45-60 years who received an inactivated influenza vaccine. The DNA for the CDR3 is TGTGCCACCAAGGGACAGGAGGCCATTGAAGCTTTCTTT. This gives the protein CATKGQEAIEAFF.